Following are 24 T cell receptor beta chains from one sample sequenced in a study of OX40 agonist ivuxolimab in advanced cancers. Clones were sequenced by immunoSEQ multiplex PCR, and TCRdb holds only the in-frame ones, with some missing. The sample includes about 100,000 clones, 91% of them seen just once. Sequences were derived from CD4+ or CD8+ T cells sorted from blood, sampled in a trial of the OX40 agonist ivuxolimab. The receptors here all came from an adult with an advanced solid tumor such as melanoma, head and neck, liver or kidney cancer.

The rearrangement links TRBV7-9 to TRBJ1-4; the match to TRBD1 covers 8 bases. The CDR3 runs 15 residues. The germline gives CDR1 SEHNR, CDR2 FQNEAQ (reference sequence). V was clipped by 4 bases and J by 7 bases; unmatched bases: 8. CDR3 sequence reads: CASSSGQGGTEKLFF. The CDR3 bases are TGTGCCAGCAGCTCCGGACAGGGAGGAACTGAAAAACTGTTTTTT.

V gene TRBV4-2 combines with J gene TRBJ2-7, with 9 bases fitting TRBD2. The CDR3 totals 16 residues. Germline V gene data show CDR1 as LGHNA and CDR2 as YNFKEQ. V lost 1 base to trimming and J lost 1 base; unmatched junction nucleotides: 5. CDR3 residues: CASSQGHSGGSYEQYF. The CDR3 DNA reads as TGTGCCAGCAGCCAAGGCCACAGCGGGGGGTCCTACGAGCAGTACTTC.

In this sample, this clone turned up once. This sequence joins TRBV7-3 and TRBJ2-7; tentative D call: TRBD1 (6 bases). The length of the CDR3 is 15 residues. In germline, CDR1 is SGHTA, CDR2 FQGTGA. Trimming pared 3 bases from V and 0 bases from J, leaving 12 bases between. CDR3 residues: CASSFRTASSYEQYF. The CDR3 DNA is TGTGCCAGCAGCTTTAGGACAGCCAGCTCCTACGAGCAGTACTTC.

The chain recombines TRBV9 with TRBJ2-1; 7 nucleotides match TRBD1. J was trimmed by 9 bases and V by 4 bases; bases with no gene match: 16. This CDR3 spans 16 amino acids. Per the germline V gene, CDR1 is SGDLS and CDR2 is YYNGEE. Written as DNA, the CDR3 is TGTGCCAGCAGCCCTCAAGCCGGGACAGTTGTGCGTGAGCAGTTCTTC. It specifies CASSPQAGTVVREQFF.

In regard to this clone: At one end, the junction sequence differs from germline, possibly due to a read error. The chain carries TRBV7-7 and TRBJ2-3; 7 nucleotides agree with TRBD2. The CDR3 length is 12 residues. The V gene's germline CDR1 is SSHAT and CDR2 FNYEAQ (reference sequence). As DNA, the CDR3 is TGTGCTAGCAGCTCGGGGGGAGATACGCAGTATTTT. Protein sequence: CASSSGGDTQYF.

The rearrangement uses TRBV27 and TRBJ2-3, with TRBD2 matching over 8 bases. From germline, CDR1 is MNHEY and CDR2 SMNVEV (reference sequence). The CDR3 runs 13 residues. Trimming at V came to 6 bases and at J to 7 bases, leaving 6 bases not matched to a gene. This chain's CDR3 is CASRELADHTQYF. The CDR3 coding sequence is TGTGCCAGCAGAGAACTAGCGGATCATACGCAGTATTTT.

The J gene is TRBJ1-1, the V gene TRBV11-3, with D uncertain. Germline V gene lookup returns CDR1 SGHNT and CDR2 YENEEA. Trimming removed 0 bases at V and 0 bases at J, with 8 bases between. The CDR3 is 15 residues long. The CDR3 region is CASSLEALMNTEAFF. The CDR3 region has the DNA TGTGCCAGCAGCTTAGAGGCCCTGATGAACACTGAAGCTTTCTTT.

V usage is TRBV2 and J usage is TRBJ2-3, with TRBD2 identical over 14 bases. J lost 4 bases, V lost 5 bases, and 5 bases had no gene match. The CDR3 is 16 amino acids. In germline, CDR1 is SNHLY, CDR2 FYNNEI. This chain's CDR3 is CASSRTSGRRPDTQYF. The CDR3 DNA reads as TGTGCCAGCAGTAGGACTAGCGGGAGGAGGCCAGATACGCAGTATTTT. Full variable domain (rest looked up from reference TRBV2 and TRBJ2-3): EPEVTQTPSHQVTQMGQEVILRCVPISNHLYFYWYRQILGQKVEFLVSFYNNEISEKSEIFDDQFSVERPDGSNFTLKIRSTKLEDSAMYFCASSRTSGRRPDTQYFGPGTRLTVL.

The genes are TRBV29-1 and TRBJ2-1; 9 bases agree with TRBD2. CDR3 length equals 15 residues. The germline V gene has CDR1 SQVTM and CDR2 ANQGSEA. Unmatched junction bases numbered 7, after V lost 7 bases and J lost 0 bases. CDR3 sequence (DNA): TGCAGCGCTTTAGCGGGGGAAAGCTCCTACAATGAGCAGTTCTTC. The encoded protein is CSALAGESSYNEQFF.

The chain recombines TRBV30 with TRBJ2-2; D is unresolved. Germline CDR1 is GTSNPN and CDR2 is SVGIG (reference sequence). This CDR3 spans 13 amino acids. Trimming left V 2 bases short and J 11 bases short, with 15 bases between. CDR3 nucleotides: TGTGCCTGGAGTAGCGATCAGACGACAGAGCTGTTTTTT. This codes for CAWSSDQTTELFF.

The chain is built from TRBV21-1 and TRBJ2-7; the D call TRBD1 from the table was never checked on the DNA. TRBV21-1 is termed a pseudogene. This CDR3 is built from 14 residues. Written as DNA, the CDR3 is TGTGCCAGCAGCAAAGAGGACAGGGGCCCCGAGCAGTACTTC. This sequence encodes CASSKEDRGPEQYF.

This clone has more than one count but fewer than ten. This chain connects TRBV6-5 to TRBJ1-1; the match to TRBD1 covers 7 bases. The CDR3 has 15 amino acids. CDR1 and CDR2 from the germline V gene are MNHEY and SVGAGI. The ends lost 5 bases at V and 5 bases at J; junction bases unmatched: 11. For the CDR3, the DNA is TGTGCCAGCAGTCCCGCGTACGACAGGGTGACTGAAGCTTTCTTT. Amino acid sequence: CASSPAYDRVTEAFF.

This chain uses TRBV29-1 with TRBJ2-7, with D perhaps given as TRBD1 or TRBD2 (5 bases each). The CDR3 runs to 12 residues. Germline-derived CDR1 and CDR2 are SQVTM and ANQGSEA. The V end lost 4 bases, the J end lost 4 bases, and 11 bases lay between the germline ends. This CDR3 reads CSVGGSGYEQYF. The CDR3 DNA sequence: TGCAGCGTTGGGGGGTCAGGATACGAGCAGTACTTC.

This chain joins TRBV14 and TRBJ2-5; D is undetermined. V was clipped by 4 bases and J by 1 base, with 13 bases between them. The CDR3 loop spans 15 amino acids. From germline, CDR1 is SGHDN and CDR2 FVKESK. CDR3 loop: CASSRDRVPQETQYF. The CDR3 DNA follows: TGTGCCAGCAGCCGCGACCGGGTCCCCCAAGAGACCCAGTACTTC.

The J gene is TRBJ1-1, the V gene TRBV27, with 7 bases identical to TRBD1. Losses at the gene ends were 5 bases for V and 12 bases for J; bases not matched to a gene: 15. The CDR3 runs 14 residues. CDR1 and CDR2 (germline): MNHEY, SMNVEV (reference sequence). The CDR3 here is CASSPPSRGQKTFF. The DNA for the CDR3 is TGTGCCAGCAGTCCACCTAGTAGGGGACAGAAAACTTTCTTT.

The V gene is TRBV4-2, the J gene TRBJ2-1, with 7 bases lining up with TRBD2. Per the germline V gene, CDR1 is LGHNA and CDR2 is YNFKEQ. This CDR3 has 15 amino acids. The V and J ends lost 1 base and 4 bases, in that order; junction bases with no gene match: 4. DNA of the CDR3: TGTGCCAGCAGCCAAGTGGCTAGCGGTTACAATGAGCAGTTCTTC. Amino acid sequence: CASSQVASGYNEQFF.

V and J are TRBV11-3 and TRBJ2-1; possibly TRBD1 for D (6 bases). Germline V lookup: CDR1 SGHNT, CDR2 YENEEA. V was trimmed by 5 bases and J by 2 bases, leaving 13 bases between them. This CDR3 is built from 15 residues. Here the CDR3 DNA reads TGTGCCAGCAGCCCAACCGGACAGACCTACAATGAGCAGTTCTTC. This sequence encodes CASSPTGQTYNEQFF.

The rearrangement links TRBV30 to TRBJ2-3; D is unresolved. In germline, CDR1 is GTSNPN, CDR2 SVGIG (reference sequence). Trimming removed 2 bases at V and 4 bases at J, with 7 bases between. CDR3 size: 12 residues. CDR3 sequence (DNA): TGTGCCTGGAGTAGAGTTGCAGATACGCAGTATTTT. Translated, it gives CAWSRVADTQYF.

This chain's CDR3 is CASRSGRASYNEQFF. The CDR3 nucleotides read TGTGCCAGTCGTAGCGGGAGGGCCTCCTACAATGAGCAGTTCTTC. The chain employs TRBV2 and TRBJ2-1, with 11 nucleotides matching TRBD2. V lost 9 bases and J lost 0; bases outside the gene matches: 4. The CDR3 is 15 amino acids. Germline V gives CDR1 SNHLY, CDR2 FYNNEI.

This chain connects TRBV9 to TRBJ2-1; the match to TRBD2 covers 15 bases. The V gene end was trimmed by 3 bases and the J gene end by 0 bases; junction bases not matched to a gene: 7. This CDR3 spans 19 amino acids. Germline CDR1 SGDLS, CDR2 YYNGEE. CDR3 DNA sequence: TGTGCCAGCAGCGGACAAGGACTAGCGGGGGGGAGCTCCTACAATGAGCAGTTCTTC. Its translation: CASSGQGLAGGSSYNEQFF.

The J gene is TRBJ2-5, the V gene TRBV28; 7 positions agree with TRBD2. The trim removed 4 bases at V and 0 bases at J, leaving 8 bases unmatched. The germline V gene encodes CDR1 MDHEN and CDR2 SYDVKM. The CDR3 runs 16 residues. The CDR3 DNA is TGTGCCAGCAGTTCTCTTGGGAGGGCCTACCAAGAGACCCAGTACTTC. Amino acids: CASSSLGRAYQETQYF.

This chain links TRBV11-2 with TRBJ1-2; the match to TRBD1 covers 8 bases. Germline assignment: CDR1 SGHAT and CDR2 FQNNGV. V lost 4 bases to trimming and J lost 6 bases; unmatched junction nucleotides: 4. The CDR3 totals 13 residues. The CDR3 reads CASSSGTGHGYTF. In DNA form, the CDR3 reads TGTGCCAGCAGCTCTGGGACAGGTCATGGCTACACCTTC.

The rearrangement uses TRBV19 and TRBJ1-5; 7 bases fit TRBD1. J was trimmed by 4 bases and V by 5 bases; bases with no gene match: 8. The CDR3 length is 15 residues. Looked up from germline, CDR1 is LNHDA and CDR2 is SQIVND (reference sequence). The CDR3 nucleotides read TGTGCCAGTAGTCCCCGGGACAGCCGAAATCAGCCCCAGCATTTT. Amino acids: CASSPRDSRNQPQHF. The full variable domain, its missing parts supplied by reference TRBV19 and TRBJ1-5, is DGGITQSPKYLFRKEGQNVTLSCEQNLNHDAMYWYRQDPGQGLRLIYYSQIVNDFQKGDIAEGYSVSREKKESFPLTVTSAQKNPTAFYLCASSPRDSRNQPQHFGDGTRLSIL.

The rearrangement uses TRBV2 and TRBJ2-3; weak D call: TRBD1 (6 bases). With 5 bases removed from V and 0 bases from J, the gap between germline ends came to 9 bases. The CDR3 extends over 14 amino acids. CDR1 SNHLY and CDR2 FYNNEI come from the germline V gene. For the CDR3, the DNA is TGTGCCAGCAGTAGGACAGCTAGCACAGATACGCAGTATTTT. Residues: CASSRTASTDTQYF.